This T cell receptor beta chain comes out of a study of liver allograft versus peripheral blood T cells. About the study: Blood and transplanted-liver T cell receptor repertoires from recipients were compared.

TCRdb reprocessed the reads via MiXCR and lists one record per CDR3 protein. The sample consists of roughly 14,000 distinct CDR3 sequences, approximately 22% of them appearing once. The CDR3 is 14 amino acids. V was cut by 8 bases and J by 2 bases, with 16 bases left in between. Per germline, CDR1 SQVTM and CDR2 ANQGSEA. Overall study results and limits: Within liver allografts, T cell receptor repertoires were reportedly different from those in peripheral blood.

In its sample, this clonotype ranks as medium-sized (0.01 to 0.1%). Antigen: not known. This TCR derives from a human patient who had a liver transplant. Some of these T cells may belong to the graft donor. This sequence joins TRBV29-1 and TRBJ1-5, with D perhaps TRBD1 (5 bases). The DNA for the CDR3 is TGCAGCATTCCCCGGGACGGAGGCAATCAGCCCCAGCATTTT. This codes for CSIPRDGGNQPQHF.